This T cell receptor beta chain was documented in a study of cytomegalovirus exposure and HLA in healthy donors. The wider study: The roughly 120 validation repertoires used the same platform as the approximately 670 first-cohort repertoires, a later analysis reported.

The donors were part of the validation cohort of 95 to 150 subjects. That cohort was separate from the first cohort, which comprised under 750 subjects. Overall study findings and caveats: Per published reports, the classifier diagnosed cytomegalovirus status with high specificity and sensitivity. Overall, under 200 TCR beta chains were annotated as cytomegalovirus-associated.

Sequencing was performed with immunoSEQ multiplex PCR; in TCRdb, only in-frame clones are kept and a portion is missing. Altogether 110,000 or so clones are present, roughly 88% being singletons, with the ten largest covering around 5%. A remark on this clone: Antigen unknown.

The length of the CDR3 is 14 residues. Trimming shortened V by 5 bases and J by 2 bases, and 10 bases separated the two germline ends. Germline CDR1 is MDHEN and CDR2 is SYDVKM. The TCR was taken from a young man in good health and CMV-seronegative. The material sequenced was PBMCs. The chain links TRBV28 to TRBJ1-5, with D tentatively TRBD1 (5 bases). CDR3: CASSPRVGNQPQHF. CDR3 sequence (DNA): TGTGCCAGCAGTCCCAGGGTTGGCAATCAGCCCCAGCATTTT.